This T cell receptor (beta chain) was sequenced in a study of T cells expressing NK-cell markers. For the study at large: Cells sorted as CD3+CD56+NKG2C+, CD3+CD56+NKG2C- and CD3+CD56-NKG2C+ T cells supplied the TCR beta repertoires. One of eight sequenced donors was HCMV-seronegative; the other seven were seropositive.

To note about this clonotype: The target antigen is unknown.

Germline values: CDR1 MGHDK, CDR2 SYGVNS. This CDR3 is 15 amino acids long. TCRdb re-called the 5' RACE reads and shows each CDR3 protein once, DNA omitted. The listing contains 7,300 or so distinct CDR3 sequences. Whole-study findings and limits: These same clonotypes (in several donors) also led the CD3+CD56-NKG2C+ fraction. As a fraction of CD8+ T cells, dominant NKG2C+ clonotypes reached about 1.0-8% in over 5 donors.

The chain has TRBV25-1 and TRBJ2-5. The sequenced sample consisted of blood T cells: a sorted CD56 or NKG2C T cell subset, CD4+ or CD8+ T cells, or bulk PBMC T cells (not recorded which). The TCR was taken from a man between 18 and 69 years old in good health. The CDR3: CASSEGETYQETQYF.